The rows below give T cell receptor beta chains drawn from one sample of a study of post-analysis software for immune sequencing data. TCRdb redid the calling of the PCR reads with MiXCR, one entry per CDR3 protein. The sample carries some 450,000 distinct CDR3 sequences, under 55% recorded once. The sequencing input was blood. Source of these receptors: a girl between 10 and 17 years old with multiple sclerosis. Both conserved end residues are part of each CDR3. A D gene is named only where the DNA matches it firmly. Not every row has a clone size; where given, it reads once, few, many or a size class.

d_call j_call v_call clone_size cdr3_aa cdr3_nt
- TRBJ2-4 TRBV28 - CASSSIAANPAKNIQYF TGTGCCAGCAGTTCAATAGCGGCCAACCCGGCAAAAAACATTCAGTACTTC
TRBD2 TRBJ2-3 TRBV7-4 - CASSRRPTSVSTDTQYF TGTGCCAGCAGCCGAAGGCCGACTAGCGTTAGCACAGATACGCAGTATTTT
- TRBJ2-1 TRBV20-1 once CSATLSRKLNEQFF TGCAGTGCTACCTTGTCCAGAAAACTCAATGAGCAGTTCTTC
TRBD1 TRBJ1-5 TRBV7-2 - CASSLGRGLNQPQHF TGTGCCAGCAGCTTAGGCAGGGGGCTGAATCAGCCCCAGCATTTT
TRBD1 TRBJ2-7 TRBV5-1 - CASRAGDRGFDEQYF TGCGCCAGCAGGGCCGGGGACAGGGGGTTTGACGAGCAGTACTTC
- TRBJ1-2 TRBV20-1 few CSAGLYGYTF TGCAGTGCTGGCCTCTATGGCTACACCTTC
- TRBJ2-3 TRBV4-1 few CASSQDGWSDTQYF TGCGCCAGCAGCCAAGATGGGTGGTCAGATACGCAGTATTTT
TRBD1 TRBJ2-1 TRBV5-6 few CASSTDRRYNEQFF TGTGCCAGCAGCACGGACAGGAGGTACAATGAGCAGTTCTTC
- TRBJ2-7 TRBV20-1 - CSARDLRQSTYEQYF TGCAGTGCTAGAGATCTCAGGCAGTCCACCTACGAGCAGTACTTC
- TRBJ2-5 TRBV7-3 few CASSLNRRETQYF TGTGCCAGCAGCTTGAACAGGAGAGAGACCCAGTACTTC
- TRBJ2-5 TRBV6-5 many CASSGDRQETQYF TGTGCCAGCAGCGGTGACAGGCAAGAGACCCAGTACTTC
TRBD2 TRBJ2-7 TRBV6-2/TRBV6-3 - CASTKGPGRVSYEQYF TGTGCCAGCACCAAAGGCCCAGGGAGGGTTTCCTACGAGCAGTACTTC
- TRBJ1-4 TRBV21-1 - CASSKGHWVTKLFF TGTGCCAGCAGCAAGGGACACTGGGTAACAAAACTGTTTTTT
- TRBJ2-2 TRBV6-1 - CASSRQGGGNTGELFF TGTGCCAGCAGTCGCCAGGGTGGTGGGAACACCGGGGAGCTGTTTTTT